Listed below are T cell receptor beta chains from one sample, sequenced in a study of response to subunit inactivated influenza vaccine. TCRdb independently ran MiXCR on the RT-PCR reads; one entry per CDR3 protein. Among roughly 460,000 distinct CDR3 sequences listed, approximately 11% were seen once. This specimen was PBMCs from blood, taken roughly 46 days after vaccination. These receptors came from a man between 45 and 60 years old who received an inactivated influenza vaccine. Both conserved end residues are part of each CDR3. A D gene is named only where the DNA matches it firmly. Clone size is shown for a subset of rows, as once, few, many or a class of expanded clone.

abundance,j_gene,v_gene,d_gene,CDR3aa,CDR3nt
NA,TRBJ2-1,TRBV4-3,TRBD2,CASSQDLSGGAFEQFF,TGCGCCAGCAGCCAAGATCTTAGCGGGGGGGCCTTTGAGCAGTTCTTC
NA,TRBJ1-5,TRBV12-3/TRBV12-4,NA,CASSFFGSGNQPQHF,TGTGCCAGCAGCTTTTTTGGATCGGGCAATCAGCCCCAGCATTTT
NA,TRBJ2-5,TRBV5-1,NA,CASSLEVLAPGGTQYF,TGCGCCAGCAGCTTGGAAGTACTAGCCCCCGGGGGGACCCAGTACTTC
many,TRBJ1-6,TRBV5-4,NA,CASSPTPTLSPLHF,TGTGCCAGCAGCCCGACCCCGACCCTTTCACCCCTCCACTTT
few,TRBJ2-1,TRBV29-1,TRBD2,CSVDGGRTYNEQFF,TGCAGCGTTGATGGCGGGAGGACTTACAATGAGCAGTTCTTC
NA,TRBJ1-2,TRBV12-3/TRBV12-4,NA,CASSLVGLYGYTF,TGTGCCAGCAGTTTGGTCGGACTCTATGGCTACACCTTC
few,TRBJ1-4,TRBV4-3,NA,CASSQEARIAGEKLFF,TGCGCCAGCAGCCAAGAGGCCCGAATCGCGGGTGAAAAACTGTTTTTT
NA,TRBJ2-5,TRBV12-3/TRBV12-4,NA,CASSSHREFWETQYF,TGTGCCAGCAGTTCCCACAGGGAATTTTGGGAGACCCAGTACTTC
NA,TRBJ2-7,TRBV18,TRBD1,CASSPADRAYEQYF,TGTGCCAGCTCACCCGCGGACAGGGCCTACGAGCAGTACTTC
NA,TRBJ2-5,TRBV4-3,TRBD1,CASSHRTGLGETQYF,TGCGCCAGCAGCCATAGGACAGGGTTGGGAGAGACCCAGTACTTC
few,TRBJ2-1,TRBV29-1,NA,CSVELGGNEQFF,TGCAGCGTGGAGTTAGGTGGCAATGAGCAGTTCTTC
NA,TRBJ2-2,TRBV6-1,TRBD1,CASSWTGGDTGELFF,TGTGCCAGCAGCTGGACAGGGGGAGACACCGGGGAGCTGTTTTTT
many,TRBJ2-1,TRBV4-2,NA,CASSQGLASSYNEQFF,TGTGCCAGCAGCCAAGGACTTGCGAGCTCCTACAATGAGCAGTTCTTC
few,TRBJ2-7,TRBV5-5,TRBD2,CASSLAGTSAYEQYF,TGTGCCAGCAGCTTGGCCGGGACTAGCGCCTACGAGCAGTACTTC
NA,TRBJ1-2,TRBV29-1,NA,CSTERFVNSYGYTF,TGCAGCACAGAACGGTTTGTGAACAGCTATGGCTACACCTTC
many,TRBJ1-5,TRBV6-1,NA,CASRASGDQPQHF,TGTGCCAGCAGGGCCAGCGGCGATCAGCCCCAGCATTTT
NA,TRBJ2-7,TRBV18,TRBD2,CASSPGDYYEQYF,TGTGCCAGCTCACCTGGGGACTACTACGAGCAGTACTTC
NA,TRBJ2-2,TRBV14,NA,CASRTALNTGELFF,TGTGCCAGCAGAACCGCCCTAAACACCGGGGAGCTGTTTTTT
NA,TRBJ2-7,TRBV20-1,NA,CRAPRDLWEQYF,TGCAGAGCTCCCCGGGATCTTTGGGAGCAGTACTTC
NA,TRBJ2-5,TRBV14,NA,CASSPRLYSVETQYF,TGTGCCAGCAGCCCACGACTTTACAGCGTGGAGACCCAGTACTTC
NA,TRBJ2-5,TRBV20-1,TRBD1,CSASRPGGQTQYF,TGCAGTGCTAGCCGGCCAGGGGGCCAGACCCAGTACTTC
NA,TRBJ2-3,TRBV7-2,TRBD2,CASSFFSGASTDTQYF,TGTGCCAGCAGCTTCTTCAGCGGGGCTAGCACAGATACGCAGTATTTT
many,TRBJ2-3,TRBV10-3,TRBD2,CAISDMASGSTDTQYF,TGTGCCATCAGTGATATGGCTAGCGGGAGCACAGATACGCAGTATTTT
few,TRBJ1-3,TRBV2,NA,CASNNRDKNTIYF,TGTGCCAGCAATAACCGGGACAAGAACACCATATATTTT
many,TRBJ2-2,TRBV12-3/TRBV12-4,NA,CASRTGQTGELFF,TGTGCCAGCAGAACAGGACAGACCGGGGAGCTGTTTTTT
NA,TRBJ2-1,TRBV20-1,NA,CSASRSSYNEQFF,TGCAGTGCTAGTCGGAGCTCCTACAATGAGCAGTTCTTC
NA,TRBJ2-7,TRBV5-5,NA,CASSTLPGGNGYEQYF,TGTGCCAGCAGCACATTGCCAGGGGGGAACGGCTACGAGCAGTACTTC
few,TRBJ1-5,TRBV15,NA,CATSRDEEGSQPQHF,TGTGCCACCAGCAGAGATGAGGAGGGGAGCCAGCCCCAGCATTTT
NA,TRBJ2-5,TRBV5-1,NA,CASSLARRAKTQYF,TGCGCCAGCAGCTTGGCGAGACGGGCGAAGACCCAGTACTTC
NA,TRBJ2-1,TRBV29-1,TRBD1,CSVEGQGVNEQFF,TGCAGCGTTGAGGGACAGGGAGTTAATGAGCAGTTCTTC
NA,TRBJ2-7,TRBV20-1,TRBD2,CSASSGGGLYEQYF,TGCAGTGCTAGTAGCGGCGGGGGGCTCTACGAGCAGTACTTC
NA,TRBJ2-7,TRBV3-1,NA,CASTQRYEQYF,TGTGCCAGCACCCAGCGGTACGAGCAGTACTTC
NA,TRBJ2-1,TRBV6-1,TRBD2,CASRSLAGGLNEQFF,TGTGCCAGCAGATCACTAGCGGGGGGGCTCAATGAGCAGTTCTTC
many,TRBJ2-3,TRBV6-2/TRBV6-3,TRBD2,CASSYPALAGGTISTDTQYF,TGTGCCAGCAGTTACCCAGCTCTAGCGGGGGGAACGATTAGCACAGATACGCAGTATTTT
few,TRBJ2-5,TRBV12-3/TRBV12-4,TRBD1,CASSRGTASETQYF,TGTGCCAGCAGTCGAGGGACAGCCAGCGAGACCCAGTACTTC
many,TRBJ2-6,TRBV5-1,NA,CASRPADTGANVLTF,TGCGCCAGCCGGCCCGCGGATACTGGGGCCAACGTCCTGACTTTC
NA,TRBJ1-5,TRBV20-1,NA,CSAATGYSNQPQHF,TGCAGTGCTGCCACAGGCTATAGCAATCAGCCCCAGCATTTT
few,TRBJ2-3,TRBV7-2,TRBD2,CASSSTGLAADTQYF,TGTGCCAGCAGCTCAACGGGACTAGCGGCAGATACGCAGTATTTT
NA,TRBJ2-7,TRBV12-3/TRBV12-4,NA,CASSFSGAGPEQYF,TGTGCCAGCAGTTTCAGTGGGGCCGGGCCCGAGCAGTACTTC
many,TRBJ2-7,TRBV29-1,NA,CSVETTAYEQYF,TGCAGCGTTGAAACGACAGCTTACGAGCAGTACTTC
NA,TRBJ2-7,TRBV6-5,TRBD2,CASSYQRTSGYEQYF,TGTGCCAGCAGTTACCAGAGGACTAGCGGGTACGAGCAGTACTTC